This TCR beta chain was recovered during a study of T cells in Graves' hyperthyroidism and ophthalmopathy. Worth noting for this clonotype: What it recognizes is unknown.

Between the trimmed V and J ends, which lost 4 bases and 2 bases, there was a span of 15 bases. CDR3 length: 15 amino acids. The germline V gene has CDR1 SGHDT and CDR2 YYEEEE. Amplified TCR beta CDR3 regions derived from RNA transcripts. Using the HTBI primer set, a first-round RT-PCR was run on the TCR CDR3. MiXCR, run by TCRdb on the multiplex PCR reads, gives a single entry per CDR3 protein. This table holds 500,000 to 550,000 distinct CDR3 sequences, 15% to 20% found once. Findings of the study overall: Most clonotypes expanded in the thyroid (above 0.001) were also present in blood.

Pregnant or lactating patients were excluded, as were those with uncontrolled infection or other autoimmune disease. Out of more than 8 ml of fresh peripheral blood came the PBMCs. The sample taken for sequencing was blood. The sequence came from a middle-aged man with Graves' ophthalmopathy. V usage is TRBV5-6 and J usage is TRBJ2-5, with TRBD1 as a possible D gene (6 bases). Here the CDR3 reads CASSQEGHQQETQYF. DNA for the CDR3: TGTGCCAGCAGCCAAGAGGGACACCAACAAGAGACCCAGTACTTC.